This T cell receptor (beta chain) was profiled in a study of cytomegalovirus exposure and HLA in healthy donors. Notes on the study in general: The authors judged a highly shared variant cluster likely a sequencing artifact. In an earlier analysis, in roughly 580 donors, most V segments appeared productive either ~90% or ~30% of the time. Over 15,000 TCR beta sequences were associated with HLA alleles at 0.05 false discovery rate in a later analysis.

The PCR had 60 Vbeta and 13 Jbeta primers. TCRdb's copy holds only in-frame clones and misses some; the assay was immunoSEQ multiplex PCR. This sample has over 95,000 clones, with 67% found just once. The table lists this clone with a few counts. Its antigen remains unidentified. The CDR3 is 14 residues long. The ends were cut back, 5 bases at V and 8 bases at J, with 15 bases in the middle. Germline CDR1 and CDR2: SNHLY and FYNNEI. Specimen: PBMCs. This sequence joins TRBV2 and TRBJ2-2, with D perhaps TRBD2 (6 bases). The source of this sequence is a man between 18 and 29 years old in good health and CMV-seropositive. DNA for the CDR3: TGTGCCAGCAGTTGGGGGGTAGGGGTTGGGGAGCTGTTTTTT. Protein sequence: CASSWGVGVGELFF.